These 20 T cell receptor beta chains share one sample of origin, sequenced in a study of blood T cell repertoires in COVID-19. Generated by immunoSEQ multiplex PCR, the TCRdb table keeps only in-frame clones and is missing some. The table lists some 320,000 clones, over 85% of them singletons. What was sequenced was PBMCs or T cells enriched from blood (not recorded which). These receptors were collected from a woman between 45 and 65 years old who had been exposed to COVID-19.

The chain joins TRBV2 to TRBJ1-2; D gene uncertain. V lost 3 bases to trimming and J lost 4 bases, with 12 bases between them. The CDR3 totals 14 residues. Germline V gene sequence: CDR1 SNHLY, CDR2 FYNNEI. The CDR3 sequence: CASSEGWGGYGYTF. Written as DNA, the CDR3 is TGTGCCAGCAGTGAGGGGTGGGGAGGCTATGGCTACACCTTC.

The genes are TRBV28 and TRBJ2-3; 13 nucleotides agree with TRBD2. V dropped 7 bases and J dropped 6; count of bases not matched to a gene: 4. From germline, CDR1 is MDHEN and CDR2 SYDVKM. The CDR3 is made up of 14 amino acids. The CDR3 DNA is TGTGCCAGCAAAACTAGCGGGGGGGCGGATACGCAGTATTTT. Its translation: CASKTSGGADTQYF.

CDR3 in amino acids: CASSVDPGVSGNTIYF. In nucleotides, the CDR3 is TGTGCCAGCAGCGTAGATCCGGGGGTCAGTGGAAACACCATATATTTT. The chain is built from TRBV9 and TRBJ1-3; a possible D gene is TRBD1 (5 bases). This CDR3 comprises 16 residues. Between the trimmed V and J ends, which lost 0 bases and 3 bases, there was a span of 13 bases. Germline V lookup: CDR1 SGDLS, CDR2 YYNGEE.

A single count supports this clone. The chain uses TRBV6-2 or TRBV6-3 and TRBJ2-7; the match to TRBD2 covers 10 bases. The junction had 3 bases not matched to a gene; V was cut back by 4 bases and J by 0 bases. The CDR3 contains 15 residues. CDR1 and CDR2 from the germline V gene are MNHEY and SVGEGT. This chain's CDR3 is CASSLGLADSYEQYF. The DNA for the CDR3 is TGTGCCAGCAGTTTAGGACTAGCGGACTCCTACGAGCAGTACTTC.

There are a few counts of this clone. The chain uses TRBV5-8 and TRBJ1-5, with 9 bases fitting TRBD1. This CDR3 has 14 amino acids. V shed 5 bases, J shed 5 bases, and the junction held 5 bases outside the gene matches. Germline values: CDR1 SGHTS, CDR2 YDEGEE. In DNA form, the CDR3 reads TGTGCCAGCAGATCCGGGACAGGGTATCAGCCCCAGCATTTT. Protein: CASRSGTGYQPQHF. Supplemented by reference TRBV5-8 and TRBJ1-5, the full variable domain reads EAGVTQSPTHLIKTRGQQATLRCSPISGHTSVYWYQQALGLGLQFLLWYDEGEERNRGNFPPRFSGRQFPNYSSELNVNALELEDSALYLCASRSGTGYQPQHFGDGTRLSIL.

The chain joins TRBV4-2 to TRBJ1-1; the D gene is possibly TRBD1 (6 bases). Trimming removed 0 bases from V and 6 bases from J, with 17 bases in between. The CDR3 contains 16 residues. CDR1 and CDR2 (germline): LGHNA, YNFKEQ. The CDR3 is CASSQEGAGARAEAFF. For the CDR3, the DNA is TGTGCCAGCAGCCAAGAAGGGGCAGGGGCGAGGGCTGAAGCTTTCTTT.

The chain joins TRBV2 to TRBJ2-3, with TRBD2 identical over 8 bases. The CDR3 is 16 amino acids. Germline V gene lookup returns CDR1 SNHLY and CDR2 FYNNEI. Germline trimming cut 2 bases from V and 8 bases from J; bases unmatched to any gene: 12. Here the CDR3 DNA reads TGTGCCAGCAGTGAACCGCTGAGGACTAGCAAGAGTACGCAGTATTTT. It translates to CASSEPLRTSKSTQYF.

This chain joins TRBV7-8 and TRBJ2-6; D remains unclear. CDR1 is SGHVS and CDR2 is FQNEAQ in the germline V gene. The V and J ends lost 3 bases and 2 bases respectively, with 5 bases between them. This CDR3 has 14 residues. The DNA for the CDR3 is TGTGCCAGCAGCTTCTCCCCTGGGGCCAACGTCCTGACTTTC. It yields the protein CASSFSPGANVLTF.

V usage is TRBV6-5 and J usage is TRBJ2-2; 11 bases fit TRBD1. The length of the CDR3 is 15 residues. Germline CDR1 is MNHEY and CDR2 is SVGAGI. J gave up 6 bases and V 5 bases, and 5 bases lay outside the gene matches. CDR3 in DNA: TGTGCCAGCAGTACCCGGGACAGGGGGTCCGGGGAGCTGTTTTTT. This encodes CASSTRDRGSGELFF.

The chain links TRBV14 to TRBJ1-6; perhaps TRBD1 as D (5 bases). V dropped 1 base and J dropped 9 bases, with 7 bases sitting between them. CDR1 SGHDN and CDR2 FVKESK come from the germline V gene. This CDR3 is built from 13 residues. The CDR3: CASSQARGSPLHF. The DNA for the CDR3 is TGTGCCAGCAGCCAAGCAAGGGGTTCACCCCTCCACTTT.

CDR3 sequence: CASIRPTVPYEQYF. The CDR3 DNA reads TGTGCCAGCATAAGACCGACAGTGCCCTACGAGCAGTACTTC. The gene calls are TRBV2 and TRBJ2-7; perhaps TRBD1 as D (5 bases). Trimming left V 7 bases short and J 2 bases short, with 15 bases between. Germline values: CDR1 SNHLY, CDR2 FYNNEI. This CDR3 contains 14 residues.

The CDR3 region has the DNA TGCGCCAGCAGTCGGGACAGGGAGAAGTCACCCCTCCACTTT. Translation: CASSRDREKSPLHF. The chain uses TRBV5-1 and TRBJ1-6; 9 nucleotides line up with TRBD1. CDR1 is SGHRS and CDR2 is YFSETQ in the germline V gene. This CDR3 has 14 amino acids. V lost 5 bases, J lost 10 bases, and 7 bases stayed unmatched.

CDR3 DNA sequence: TGCGCCAGCAGCTTGGGCAGGGCGGCACCTGAAGCTTTCTTT. This sequence encodes CASSLGRAAPEAFF. The genes are TRBV5-1 and TRBJ1-1, with D tentatively TRBD1 (5 bases). Deletions cut 0 bases from V and 6 bases from J, with 12 bases between. Looked up from germline, CDR1 is SGHRS and CDR2 is YFSETQ. The CDR3 spans 14 residues.

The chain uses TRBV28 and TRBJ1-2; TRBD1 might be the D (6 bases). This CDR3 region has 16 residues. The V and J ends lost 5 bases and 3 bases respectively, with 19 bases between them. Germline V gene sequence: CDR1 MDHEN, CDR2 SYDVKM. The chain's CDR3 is CASSGAFGGRHYGYTF. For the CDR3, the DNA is TGTGCCAGCAGTGGGGCGTTCGGGGGGCGACACTATGGCTACACCTTC.

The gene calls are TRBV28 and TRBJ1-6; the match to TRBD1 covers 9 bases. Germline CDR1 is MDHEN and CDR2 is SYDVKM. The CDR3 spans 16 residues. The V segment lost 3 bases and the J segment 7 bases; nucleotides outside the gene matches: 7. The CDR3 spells CASSFTLGQGNSPLHF. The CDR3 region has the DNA TGTGCCAGCAGTTTTACGTTGGGACAGGGAAATTCACCCCTCCACTTT.

CDR3 region: CASSPTGTSYYNEQFF. CDR3 DNA: TGTGCCAGCAGTCCAACCGGGACTAGCTACTACAATGAGCAGTTCTTC. This chain joins TRBV27 and TRBJ2-1; 9 positions match TRBD2. J gave up 3 bases and V 5 bases, and 8 bases lay outside the gene matches. Germline assignment: CDR1 MNHEY and CDR2 SMNVEV (reference sequence). CDR3 length equals 16 residues.

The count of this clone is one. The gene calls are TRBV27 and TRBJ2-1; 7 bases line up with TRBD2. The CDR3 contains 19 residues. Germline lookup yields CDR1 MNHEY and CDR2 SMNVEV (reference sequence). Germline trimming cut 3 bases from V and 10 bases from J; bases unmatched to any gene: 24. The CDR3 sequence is CASSFIGRSSGRLVHEQFF. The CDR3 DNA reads TGTGCCAGCAGTTTCATCGGGAGGTCGTCGGGGCGACTAGTTCACGAGCAGTTCTTC.

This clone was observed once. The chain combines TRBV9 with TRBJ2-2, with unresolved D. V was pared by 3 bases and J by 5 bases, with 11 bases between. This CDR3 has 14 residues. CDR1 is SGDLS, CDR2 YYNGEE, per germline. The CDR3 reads CASSALSSTGELFF. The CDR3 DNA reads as TGTGCCAGCAGCGCCCTATCATCGACCGGGGAGCTGTTTTTT. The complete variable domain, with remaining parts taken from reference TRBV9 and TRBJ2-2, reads DSGVTQTPKHLITATGQRVTLRCSPRSGDLSVYWYQQSLDQGLQFLIQYYNGEERAKGNILERFSAQQFPDLHSELNLSSLELGDSALYFCASSALSSTGELFFGEGSRLTVL.

CDR3 region: CASSKSTGTGNYEQYF. In DNA form, the CDR3 reads TGTGCCAGCAGTAAATCCACCGGGACAGGGAATTACGAGCAGTACTTC. This chain links TRBV27 with TRBJ2-7; 9 positions match TRBD1. J lost 4 bases, V lost 5 bases, and 12 bases had no gene match. This CDR3 has 16 amino acids. From germline, CDR1 is MNHEY and CDR2 SMNVEV (reference sequence).

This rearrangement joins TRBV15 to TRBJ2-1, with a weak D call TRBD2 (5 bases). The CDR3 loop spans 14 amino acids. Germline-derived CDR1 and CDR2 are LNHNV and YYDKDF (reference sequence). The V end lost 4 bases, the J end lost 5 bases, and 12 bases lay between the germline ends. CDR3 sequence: CATSTDYKDNEQFF. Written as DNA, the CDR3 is TGTGCCACCAGCACCGACTACAAGGACAATGAGCAGTTCTTC.